This T cell receptor (beta chain) is from a study of shared clonotypes between healthy human individuals. Study-level background: Per donor, three plates held CD4 naive cells, three held CD4 memory, two held CD8 naive and one held CD8 memory.

Study results and caveats: Generally, estimated richness proved larger in naive subsets than it did in memory subsets. The study sampled only blood, and tissue repertoires likely differ.

Comment on this clone: The antigen is undetermined.

The assay used deep level. The repertoire was sequenced with immunoSEQ multiplex PCR; TCRdb's copy has only in-frame clones and lacks some. The sample has 650,000 to 800,000 clones; around 70% are singletons. The receptor was isolated from a woman aged 25-40 years in good health. Specimen: memory CD4+ T cells sorted from blood. Subset specified: CD45RA-negative fraction.

As DNA, the CDR3 is TGTGCCAGCAGTCCCAGCCTCATGACAGGGGGTAGTCGTGAGCAGTACTTC. It specifies CASSPSLMTGGSREQYF. The chain uses TRBV5-4 and TRBJ2-7; TRBD1 matches 9 bases. V was pared by 5 bases and J by 7 bases, with 19 bases of the junction left unmatched. The length of the CDR3 is 17 residues. Germline loops: CDR1 SGHNT, CDR2 YYREEE (reference sequence).